This note documents a single TCR beta chain sequence. Its target is not known. Germline V CDR1 and CDR2: SGHRS, YFSETQ. After removal of 4 bases from V and 3 bases from J, the junction contained 6 bases not matched to a gene. CDR3 length equals 16 residues. Produced via immunoSEQ multiplex PCR; TCRdb's table is partial and in-frame only. Seen here are tens of thousands of clones, under 98% observed once, and the top ten hold over 0.6%. Sequenced unstimulated subsets in a few donor pairs: CD4+ naive, CD4+ memory, CD8+ naive, CD8+ effector memory, CD8+ TEMRA. The sample comes from a study of siplizumab effects on memory and regulatory T cells. Study outcomes and limitations: To unstimulated subsets, only a minor fraction of alloreactive clones could be mapped. The alloresponse seemed to draw substantially on naive T cells, which appeared more diverse than memory cells. Mappable alloreactive CD4+ clones came from Treg cells more than 60% of the time on average with siplizumab, against roughly 27% in controls.

The TCR comes from a human donor in good health. The material sequenced was naive CD4+ T cells sorted from blood. The chain employs TRBV5-1 and TRBJ2-2, with 10 bases that match TRBD2. CDR3 loop: CASSELAGVDTGELFF. The DNA for the CDR3 is TGCGCCAGCAGCGAGCTAGCGGGAGTGGACACCGGGGAGCTGTTTTTT.